The sequence of this T cell receptor beta chain was determined in a study of blood T cell repertoires in COVID-19. Overall study: T cells, B-cell-depleted T cells, or PBMCs supplied cDNA or gDNA.

V lost 8 bases to trimming and J lost 1 base, with 14 bases between them. Per germline, CDR1 SGHTA and CDR2 FQGNSA. The CDR3 has 15 amino acids. Per the authors' pipeline: Using reference gene primer amplification, nucleated cell counts were estimated. Some clones are missing from TCRdb's copy, which holds only in-frame ones; the method was immunoSEQ multiplex PCR. The V and J calls and the clone size are those of that table, but D and trimming were determined from the DNA. The sample comprises approximately 93,000 clones, 75% to 85% of which are singletons, and roughly a tenth rests with the top ten.

The sequenced sample was peripheral blood. J is TRBJ2-2 and V is TRBV7-2, with a weak D call TRBD1 (5 bases). The receptor's source is a woman of 80 years or more with acute or convalescent COVID-19. DNA of the CDR3: TGTGCCAGCCGACCTCCAGGGTTGAACACCGGGGAGCTGTTTTTT. It yields the protein CASRPPGLNTGELFF.